The T cell receptor (beta chain) under discussion was sequenced for a study of shared clonotypes between healthy human individuals. Study-level points and caveats: A handful of donors had around 5% of their naive CD4 clonotypes in common.

Measured with immunoSEQ multiplex PCR; TCRdb has only the in-frame clones, and not every one. The table includes about 2,100,000 clones, about 93% detected once. This clone was observed a single time. No antigen is known for it. The CDR3 sequence is 15 residues long. V was trimmed by 5 bases and J by 3 bases, leaving 18 bases between them. Germline V gene lookup returns CDR1 SGHDT and CDR2 YYEEEE. Naive CD8 cells lacked CD45RO and underwent positive selection for CCR7, leaving out terminally differentiated effector memory CD45RA+ cells. The TCR comes from a man younger than 35 in good health. Some clones in this sample may be carry-over from other donors' samples. Sequenced: naive CD8+ T cells from PBMCs. The rearrangement uses TRBV5-6 and TRBJ2-7; maybe TRBD2 (7 bases). CDR3 DNA: TGTGCCAGCAGAGGGGGGGCGCAACTCGACTACGAGCAGTACTTC. Amino acid sequence: CASRGGAQLDYEQYF.